Listed here are 16 T cell receptor beta chains from one sample, sequenced in a study of T-cell memory formation after mild COVID-19. TCRdb fed the 5' RACE reads into MiXCR, producing one record per CDR3 protein. The sample records hundreds of thousands of distinct CDR3 sequences, 23% being singletons. The sample consisted of PBMCs or a T cell subset sorted from them (not recorded which). The source of these receptors is an adult woman who had mild COVID-19 (a few samples of this study predate the infection). Cell type and time point are not known.

The chain links TRBV11-2 to TRBJ1-1; 7 bases fit TRBD1. Germline CDR1 reads SGHAT; CDR2 reads FQNNGV. The CDR3 runs 16 residues. V lost 3 bases, J lost 5 bases, and 12 bases stayed unmatched. The chain's CDR3 is CASSFSKGQGGTEAFF. CDR3 in DNA: TGTGCCAGCAGCTTTAGTAAAGGGCAGGGGGGGACTGAAGCTTTCTTT.

This clonotype was detected a few times. The rearrangement links TRBV12-3 or TRBV12-4 to TRBJ1-1; D possibly corresponds to TRBD1 (5 bases). The CDR3 loop spans 14 amino acids. V lost 5 bases and J lost 0, with 10 bases in between. The CDR3 bases are TGTGCCAGCAGTACAGACAGCATGAACACTGAAGCTTTCTTT. Protein: CASSTDSMNTEAFF.

This clonotype has a handful of counts. The chain joins TRBV7-8 to TRBJ2-7; 9 positions agree with TRBD2. Germline CDR1 reads SGHVS; CDR2 reads FQNEAQ. Trimming cost V 5 bases and J 5 bases; bases outside gene matches: 7. The length of the CDR3 is 14 residues. The DNA of the CDR3 is TGTGCCAGCAGCCTCCCTAGCGGGATGGACGAGCAGTACTTC. This gives the protein CASSLPSGMDEQYF.

The rearrangement joins TRBV3-1 to TRBJ1-6, with D possibly being TRBD1 (6 bases). Trimming took off 1 base at V and 7 bases at J, with 8 bases between the two ends. The CDR3 is 14 amino acids. The germline CDR1 and CDR2 sequences are LGHDT and YNNKEL (reference sequence). The CDR3 sequence is CASSQGTENSPLHF. The CDR3 DNA is TGTGCCAGCAGCCAAGGGACAGAAAATTCACCCCTCCACTTT.

Only a few counts were recorded for this clonotype. This chain connects TRBV20-1 to TRBJ2-5; D uncertain. Germline CDR1 is DFQATT and CDR2 is SNEGSKA (reference sequence). V was trimmed by 0 bases and J by 1 base, leaving 3 bases between them. The CDR3 is 12 residues long. This CDR3 reads CSARDIQETQYF. The CDR3 DNA follows: TGCAGTGCTAGAGATATCCAAGAGACCCAGTACTTC.

This clonotype was seen only a few times. V gene TRBV4-1 combines with J gene TRBJ1-1; no definite D call. There are 16 residues in the CDR3. In germline, CDR1 is MGHRA, CDR2 YSYEKL. The V end lost 1 base, the J end lost 6 bases, and 18 bases lay between the germline ends. CDR3 DNA sequence: TGCGCCAGCAGCCAAGTATTAAAGATCCCAAGGTCTGAAGCTTTCTTT. Its translation: CASSQVLKIPRSEAFF.

The V call is TRBV24-1, the J call TRBJ2-6; 9 bases map to TRBD1. With 5 bases clipped from V and 8 bases from J, the junction kept 6 bases outside the gene matches. Germline values: CDR1 KGHDR, CDR2 SFDVKD. The CDR3 spans 15 residues. The CDR3 sequence: CATSGRGTGSNVLTF. In DNA, the CDR3 is TGTGCCACCAGTGGTCGCGGGACAGGGTCCAACGTCCTGACTTTC.

The rearrangement links TRBV6-5 to TRBJ2-7, with D maybe TRBD2 (5 bases). The CDR3 extends over 14 amino acids. V lost 5 bases and J 4 bases, leaving 15 bases between the germline ends. Germline V gene lookup returns CDR1 MNHEY and CDR2 SVGAGI. This CDR3 is CASSETKGGYEQYF. DNA of the CDR3: TGTGCCAGCAGTGAAACAAAGGGCGGGTACGAGCAGTACTTC.

The V gene is TRBV12-3 or TRBV12-4, the J gene TRBJ1-6; D unresolved. The V end was cut by 2 bases, the J end by 7 bases, with 12 bases between. CDR3 length: 15 amino acids. DNA of the CDR3: TGTGCCAGCAGTTTATCTAGGGTGTCAAATTCACCCCTCCACTTT. It yields the protein CASSLSRVSNSPLHF.

This clonotype has only a few counts. The rearrangement links TRBV5-5 to TRBJ2-3; either TRBD1 or TRBD2 may fit D (6 bases each). CDR3 length: 13 residues. Germline V CDR1 and CDR2: SGHKS, YYEKEE (reference sequence). Trimming took off 2 bases at V and 9 bases at J, with 13 bases between the two ends. CDR3: CASSFRGEDTQYF. The CDR3 DNA is TGTGCCAGCAGCTTTAGGGGGGAAGACACGCAGTATTTT.

The chain uses TRBV29-1 and TRBJ1-2; TRBD1 matches at 9 bases. CDR1 SQVTM and CDR2 ANQGSEA come from the germline V gene. The CDR3 length is 13 residues. With 7 bases clipped from V and 6 bases from J, the junction kept 9 bases outside the gene matches. The CDR3 DNA reads TGCAGCGGACTTCGACAGGGGGAGGATGGCTACACCTTC. It specifies CSGLRQGEDGYTF.

This chain connects TRBV9 to TRBJ1-2, with D possibly being TRBD1 (6 bases). The CDR3 sequence is 15 residues long. The ends were cut back, 4 bases at V and 4 bases at J, with 17 bases in the middle. The V gene's germline CDR1 is SGDLS and CDR2 YYNGEE. The CDR3 bases are TGTGCCAGCAGCTCCTCCGGGGGGCGCGGCTATGGCTACACCTTC. Encoded protein: CASSSSGGRGYGYTF.

V is TRBV7-6 and J is TRBJ2-2; 11 bases map to TRBD2. Germline V gene sequence: CDR1 SGHVS, CDR2 FNYEAQ. The J segment lost 0 bases and the V segment lost 5 bases, leaving 11 bases of the junction unmatched. The CDR3 contains 19 residues. The CDR3, as DNA: TGTGCCAGCAGCCCACCTCGAGTAGCGGGGGGGCCGAACACCGGGGAGCTGTTTTTT. Amino acid sequence: CASSPPRVAGGPNTGELFF.

This clonotype appeared a few times. This chain links TRBV12-3 or TRBV12-4 with TRBJ2-2; D is unclear. V was trimmed by 7 bases and J by 6 bases, leaving 15 bases between them. The CDR3 is 14 residues long. CDR3 region: CASTIRSNSGELFF. The DNA of the CDR3 is TGTGCCAGCACCATAAGGTCTAACTCCGGGGAGCTGTTTTTT.

This clonotype came up a few times. The genes are TRBV6-2 or TRBV6-3 and TRBJ2-5; D is uncertain. Trimming took 2 bases from V and 2 from J, leaving 6 bases between them. Germline V gene lookup returns CDR1 MNHEY and CDR2 SVGEGT. CDR3 size: 13 residues. CDR3 region: CASSYPWQETQYF. DNA of the CDR3: TGTGCCAGCAGTTACCCCTGGCAAGAGACCCAGTACTTC.

This clonotype was counted only a few times. The V gene is TRBV27, the J gene TRBJ1-5; tentatively, D is TRBD1 (5 bases). The V gene's germline CDR1 is MNHEY and CDR2 SMNVEV (reference sequence). The CDR3 length is 15 residues. V lost 10 bases and J lost 1, with 17 bases in between. CDR3 loop: CATRRGGGSNQPQHF. As DNA, the CDR3 is TGTGCCACCCGCCGGGGGGGAGGGAGCAATCAGCCCCAGCATTTT.